The clone carrying this T cell receptor beta chain was recorded at least ten times. The data belong to a study of T-cell reconstitution after alpha-beta-depleted transplantation in children. Researchers prepared the TCRbeta library using unique molecular identifiers, the study reports. TCRdb passed the PCR reads through MiXCR, listing each CDR3 protein once. This sample has roughly 610,000 distinct CDR3 sequences, with 8% to 11% found just once. J lost 3 bases, V lost 5 bases, and 2 bases had no gene match. This CDR3 is built from 15 residues. Germline CDR1 is LGHNA and CDR2 is YSLEER. The source material was PBMCs from the stem cell graft donor, sampled from the stem cell graft. The clonotype originates from a human donor who donated a stem cell graft to a child with acute myeloid leukemia. The chain uses TRBV4-3 and TRBJ2-2; 11 nucleotides line up with TRBD1. CDR3 amino acids: CASSGDRGYTGELFF. The CDR3 region has the DNA TGCGCCAGCAGCGGGGACAGGGGGTACACCGGGGAGCTGTTTTTT.